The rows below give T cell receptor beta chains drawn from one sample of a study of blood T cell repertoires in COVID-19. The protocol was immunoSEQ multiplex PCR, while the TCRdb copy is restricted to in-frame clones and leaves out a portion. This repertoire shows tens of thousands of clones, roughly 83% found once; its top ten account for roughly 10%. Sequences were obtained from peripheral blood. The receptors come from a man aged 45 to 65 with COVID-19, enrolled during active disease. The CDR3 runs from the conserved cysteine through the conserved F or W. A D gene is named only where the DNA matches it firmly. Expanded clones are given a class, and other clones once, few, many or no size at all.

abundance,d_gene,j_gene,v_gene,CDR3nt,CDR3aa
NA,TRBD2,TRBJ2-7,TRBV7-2,TGTGCCAGCAGCTTAGGCCTAGCGGGATCCTACGAGCAGTACTTC,CASSLGLAGSYEQYF
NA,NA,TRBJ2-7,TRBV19,TGTGCCAGTAGTTCCCGTGTCAGCTCCTACGAGCAGTACTTC,CASSSRVSSYEQYF
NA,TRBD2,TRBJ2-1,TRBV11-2,TGTGCCAGCAGCTCCCGGGCGGGAGCTGGTTTAAGTGAGCAGTTCTTC,CASSSRAGAGLSEQFF
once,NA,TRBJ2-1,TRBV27,TGTGCCAGCAAAGTGGCCTTCGGGGAGCAGTTCTTC,CASKVAFGEQFF
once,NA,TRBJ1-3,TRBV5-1,TGCGCCAGCAGCTTGGGAGAGAGCTCTGGAAACACCATATATTTT,CASSLGESSGNTIYF
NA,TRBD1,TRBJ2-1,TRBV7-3,TGTGCCAGCAGCTCTGTCCACTTCGGACAGGGAAGGTTCCACAATGAGCAGTTCTTC,CASSSVHFGQGRFHNEQFF
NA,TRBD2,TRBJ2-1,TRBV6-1,TGTGCCAGCAGTGGACTAGCGGGAGGCTCCTACAATGAGCAGTTCTTC,CASSGLAGGSYNEQFF
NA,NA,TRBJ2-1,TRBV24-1,TGTGCCACCAGTGTCTCGGGGCCCAGGGGAGCCAATGAGCAGTTCTTC,CATSVSGPRGANEQFF
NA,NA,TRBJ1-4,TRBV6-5,TGTGCCAGCTCCCTCCCCGCAACTAATGAAAAACTGTTTTTT,CASSLPATNEKLFF
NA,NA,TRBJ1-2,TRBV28,TGTGCCAGCACCACGCGTCTTGAGGGCTACACCTTC,CASTTRLEGYTF
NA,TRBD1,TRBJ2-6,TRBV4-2,TGTGCCAGCAGACTACAGGGGAACTCTGGGGCCAACGTCCTGACTTTC,CASRLQGNSGANVLTF
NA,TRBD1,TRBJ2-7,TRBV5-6,TGTGCCAGCAGTGCCGGGACAGGGTACTCCTACGAGCAGTACTTC,CASSAGTGYSYEQYF
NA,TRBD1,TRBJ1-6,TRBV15,TGTGCCACCAGCAATACTCCGGGACAGGGAAATTCACCCCTCCACTTT,CATSNTPGQGNSPLHF
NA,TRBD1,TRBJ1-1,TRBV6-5,TGTGCCAGCAGTTACGAGAGGACAGGGGTGCGGACTGAAGCTTTCTTT,CASSYERTGVRTEAFF
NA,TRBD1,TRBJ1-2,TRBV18,TGTGCCAGCTCACCGGACAGGGAGGGCTATGGCTACACCTTC,CASSPDREGYGYTF
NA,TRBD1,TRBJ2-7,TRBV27,TGTGCCAGCTCCCTAATTTTCCGACAGGGGACGTCCTACGAGCAGTACTTC,CASSLIFRQGTSYEQYF
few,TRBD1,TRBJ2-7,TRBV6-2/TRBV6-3,TGTGCCAGCAGTTACTCCTCAGGGGGCTACGAGCAGTACTTC,CASSYSSGGYEQYF
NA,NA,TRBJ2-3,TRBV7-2,TGTGCCAGCACCCCACGCGTCGCGGGCACAGATACGCAGTATTTT,CASTPRVAGTDTQYF
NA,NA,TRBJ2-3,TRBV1,TGCACCAGCAGCCACCTCGGACTAGCGGGAGCGGGGTCAGATACGCAGTATTTT,CTSSHLGLAGAGSDTQYF
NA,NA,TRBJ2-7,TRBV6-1,TGTGCCAGCAGTGGAGCATTTAGGTCCCAGGGGCGCTCCTACGAGCAGTACTTC,CASSGAFRSQGRSYEQYF
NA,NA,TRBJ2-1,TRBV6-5,TGTGCCAGCAGTTATGGGAGGACGGGCAATGAGCAGTTCTTC,CASSYGRTGNEQFF
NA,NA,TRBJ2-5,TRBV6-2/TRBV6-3,TGTGCCAGCAGTTACTCCCAGGGGACGGCAGAGACCCAGTACTTC,CASSYSQGTAETQYF
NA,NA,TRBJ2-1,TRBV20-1,TGCAGTGCTAGTCGTACGCCTCAGGGTCGGAATGAGCAGTTCTTC,CSASRTPQGRNEQFF
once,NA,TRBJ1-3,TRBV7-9,TGTGCCAGCAGAGTAGGGGGTCTTGATGGAAACACCATATATTTT,CASRVGGLDGNTIYF
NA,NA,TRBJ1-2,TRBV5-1,TGCGCCAGCAGCGCTCGGCCAGGGGAGTATGGCTACACCTTC,CASSARPGEYGYTF
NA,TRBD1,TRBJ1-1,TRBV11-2,TGTGCCAGCAGCTTACGGGGACAGCTTAGTGCTTTCTTT,CASSLRGQLSAFF
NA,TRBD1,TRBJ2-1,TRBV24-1,TGTGCCACCAGTGAGGGTAACAGGGGTCCTGAGCAGTTCTTC,CATSEGNRGPEQFF
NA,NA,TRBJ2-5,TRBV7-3,TGTGCCAGCAGCTCCCCCGGGGAGACCCAGTACTTC,CASSSPGETQYF
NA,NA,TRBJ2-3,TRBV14,TGTGCCAGCAGCCAAGAGATTAGCGGCACAGATACGCAGTATTTT,CASSQEISGTDTQYF
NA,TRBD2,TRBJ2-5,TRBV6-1,TGTGCCAGCAGTGCCGGGACTAGCGGGAGGGCCTGGGAGACCCAGTACTTC,CASSAGTSGRAWETQYF
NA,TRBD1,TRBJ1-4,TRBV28,TGTGCCAGCAGTTTTCGACAGGGGGGTAATGAAAAACTGTTTTTT,CASSFRQGGNEKLFF
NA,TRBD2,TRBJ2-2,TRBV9,TGTGCCAGCAGCGTTCAGGGAGGGTTGGGGGAGCTGTTTTTT,CASSVQGGLGELFF
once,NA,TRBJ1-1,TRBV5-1,TGCGCCAGCTATAACCCAGGGGACCGAGCTTTCTTT,CASYNPGDRAFF
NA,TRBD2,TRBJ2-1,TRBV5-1,TGCGCCAGCAGCCTGAACAAACCTAGCGGGAAATACAATGAGCAGTTCTTC,CASSLNKPSGKYNEQFF
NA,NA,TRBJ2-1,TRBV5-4,TGTGCCAGCAGCTTGGGGCGAGGGTCCCACAATGAGCAGTTCTTC,CASSLGRGSHNEQFF